Listed here are 16 T cell receptor beta chains from one sample, sequenced in a study of cytomegalovirus exposure and HLA in healthy donors. PCR primers comprised 60 Vbeta and 13 Jbeta primers. TCRdb keeps only in-frame clones here, not all; method: immunoSEQ multiplex PCR. The sample yields 90,000 or so clones, roughly 82% seen once. The source material was PBMCs. The origin of the receptors is a man aged 30-40 years in good health and CMV-seropositive.

The chain is built from TRBV18 and TRBJ2-2; possibly TRBD2 for D (5 bases). V was shortened by 6 bases and J by 4 bases, with 9 bases between the two germline ends. Germline-derived CDR1 and CDR2 are KGHSH and LQKENI. The CDR3 totals 13 residues. The CDR3 region is CASSGVVTGELFF. The CDR3 DNA sequence: TGTGCCAGCTCCGGGGTGGTCACCGGGGAGCTGTTTTTT.

V and J are TRBV10-3 and TRBJ2-3; 7 nucleotides align to TRBD1. Losses at the gene ends were 5 bases for V and 0 bases for J; bases not matched to a gene: 5. CDR3 length equals 15 residues. Germline V CDR1 and CDR2: ENHRY, SYGVKD. CDR3 amino acids: CAISLTGSSTDTQYF. CDR3 DNA sequence: TGTGCCATCAGTTTGACAGGGTCTAGCACAGATACGCAGTATTTT.

The chain uses TRBV6-5 and TRBJ1-3; D call uncertain. The CDR3 spans 15 residues. Trimming took 3 bases from V and 6 from J, leaving 15 bases between them. Germline lookup yields CDR1 MNHEY and CDR2 SVGAGI. As DNA, the CDR3 is TGTGCCAGCAGTTATGCCGGGGTTGAAGAAAACACCATATATTTT. Protein: CASSYAGVEENTIYF.

V gene TRBV30 combines with J gene TRBJ2-6; D gene ambiguous. Per germline, CDR1 GTSNPN and CDR2 SVGIG (reference sequence). This CDR3 contains 14 residues. V lost 1 base and J lost 0, with 4 bases in between. The CDR3 reads CAWSAGSGANVLTF. CDR3 sequence (DNA): TGTGCCTGGAGTGCGGGCTCTGGGGCCAACGTCCTGACTTTC.

CDR3 loop: CASSLMTASGEKLFF. The CDR3 region has the DNA TGTGCCAGCAGCTTAATGACGGCTTCGGGAGAAAAACTGTTTTTT. This chain uses TRBV7-6 with TRBJ1-4; D remains unclear. V dropped 2 bases and J dropped 8 bases, with 15 bases sitting between them. The CDR3 has 15 amino acids. Germline CDR1 SGHVS, CDR2 FNYEAQ.

This sequence joins TRBV11-2 and TRBJ2-1, with D possibly being TRBD1 (6 bases). V was cut by 0 bases and J by 9 bases, with 12 bases left in between. The CDR3 length is 14 residues. The germline CDR1 and CDR2 sequences are SGHAT and FQNNGV. This CDR3 reads CASSLERGNAEQFF. The CDR3 DNA sequence: TGTGCCAGCAGCTTAGAAAGGGGGAACGCTGAGCAGTTCTTC. The entire variable domain, with the rest obtained from reference TRBV11-2 and TRBJ2-1, is as follows: EAGVAQSPRYKIIEKRQSVAFWCNPISGHATLYWYQQILGQGPKLLIQFQNNGVVDDSQLPKDRFSAERLKGVDSTLKIQPAKLEDSAVYLCASSLERGNAEQFFGPGTRLTVL.

The CDR3 region has the DNA TGTGCCTGGAGTGCAGGGACAAGGGGCTTCGATACGCAGTATTTT. It translates to CAWSAGTRGFDTQYF. The chain is built from TRBV30 and TRBJ2-3; perhaps TRBD1 as D (6 bases). Trimming pared 1 base from V and 6 bases from J, leaving 17 bases between. The length of the CDR3 is 15 residues. Per germline, CDR1 GTSNPN and CDR2 SVGIG (reference sequence). The full variable domain, with the rest looked up from reference TRBV30 and TRBJ2-3, is SQTIHQWPATLVQPVGSPLSLECTVEGTSNPNLYWYRQAAGRGLQLLFYSVGIGQISSEVPQNLSASRPQDRQFILSSKKLLLSDSGFYLCAWSAGTRGFDTQYFGPGTRLTVL.

The CDR3 coding sequence is TGTGCCAGCAGCCGGATGGCGGCGAGCTCTGGAAACACCATATATTTT. Residues: CASSRMAASSGNTIYF. V is TRBV7-2 and J is TRBJ1-3; the D is unclear. This CDR3 comprises 16 residues. With 5 bases removed from V and 0 bases from J, the gap between germline ends came to 14 bases. Germline V gene sequence: CDR1 SGHTA, CDR2 FQGNSA.

V gene TRBV27 combines with J gene TRBJ2-7, with D perhaps TRBD1 (6 bases). This CDR3 contains 13 residues. Trimming stripped 3 bases from V and 4 bases from J, with 10 bases between. The germline gives CDR1 MNHEY, CDR2 SMNVEV (reference sequence). This CDR3 is CASSFSGDYEQYF. In nucleotides, the CDR3 is TGTGCCAGCAGTTTTTCAGGGGATTACGAGCAGTACTTC.

This chain connects TRBV28 to TRBJ1-1; D perhaps matches TRBD1 (5 bases). The CDR3 spans 17 residues. Germline CDR1 reads MDHEN; CDR2 reads SYDVKM. Trimming took off 5 bases at V and 2 bases at J, with 21 bases between the two ends. This chain's CDR3 is CASSVPARAGLNTEAFF. The CDR3 DNA sequence: TGTGCCAGCAGTGTGCCTGCCAGAGCGGGGCTAAACACTGAAGCTTTCTTT. Filled out from reference TRBV28 and TRBJ1-1, the complete variable domain reads DVKVTQSSRYLVKRTGEKVFLECVQDMDHENMFWYRQDPGLGLRLIYFSYDVKMKEKGDIPEGYSVSREKKERFSLILESASTNQTSMYLCASSVPARAGLNTEAFFGQGTRLTVV.

This clone came up once. The chain couples TRBV6-5 to TRBJ1-1, with 8 bases lining up with TRBD1. The CDR3 runs to 15 residues. Trimming took 0 bases from V and 11 from J; bases not matched to a gene: 11. Germline-derived CDR1 and CDR2 are MNHEY and SVGAGI. This CDR3 reads CASSYSASGGAGAFF. In DNA form, the CDR3 reads TGTGCCAGCAGTTACTCGGCCTCAGGGGGCGCAGGGGCTTTCTTT.

The chain joins TRBV6-6 to TRBJ1-2; 8 bases are shared with TRBD1. The V segment lost 4 bases and the J segment 3 bases; nucleotides outside the gene matches: 1. The CDR3 runs to 13 residues. CDR1 and CDR2 (germline): MNHNY, SVGAGI (reference sequence). The CDR3 reads CASSLQGDYGYTF. The CDR3 DNA reads as TGTGCCAGCAGTTTACAGGGGGACTATGGCTACACCTTC.

The genes are TRBV30 and TRBJ2-7; 9 bases align to TRBD1. This CDR3 contains 13 residues. With 7 bases clipped from V and 3 bases from J, the junction kept 7 bases outside the gene matches. From germline, CDR1 is GTSNPN and CDR2 SVGIG (reference sequence). The CDR3 loop reads CAYGQGPFYEQYF. The CDR3 DNA is TGTGCCTACGGACAGGGGCCCTTCTACGAGCAGTACTTC.

The chain couples TRBV5-1 to TRBJ1-5; TRBD1 aligns across 11 bases. Germline lookup yields CDR1 SGHRS and CDR2 YFSETQ. CDR3 length equals 18 residues. Trimming took 4 bases from V and 3 from J; bases not matched to a gene: 12. The CDR3 sequence is CASSTGTGGPRSNQPQHF. CDR3 nucleotide sequence: TGCGCCAGCAGCACCGGGACAGGGGGTCCTAGATCCAATCAGCCCCAGCATTTT. Filled out from reference TRBV5-1 and TRBJ1-5, the complete variable domain reads KAGVTQTPRYLIKTRGQQVTLSCSPISGHRSVSWYQQTPGQGLQFLFEYFSETQRNKGNFPGRFSGRQFSNSRSEMNVSTLELGDSALYLCASSTGTGGPRSNQPQHFGDGTRLSIL.

This clone was detected only once. The chain combines TRBV7-8 with TRBJ1-2; possibly TRBD1 for D (6 bases). This CDR3 has 17 residues. Trimming took 5 bases from V and 6 from J, leaving 25 bases between them. Germline loops: CDR1 SGHVS, CDR2 FQNEAQ. The CDR3 here is CASSEQPQGRGRDGYTF. The CDR3 bases are TGTGCCAGCAGCGAGCAACCACAGGGTCGGGGTAGAGATGGCTACACCTTC.

The chain recombines TRBV11-2 with TRBJ2-7; 9 positions agree with TRBD2. CDR1 and CDR2 from the germline V gene are SGHAT and FQNNGV. The V segment lost 5 bases and the J segment 0 bases; nucleotides outside the gene matches: 8. This CDR3 contains 16 residues. CDR3 sequence: CASSRTLAGASYEQYF. Written as DNA, the CDR3 is TGTGCCAGCAGCCGAACTTTAGCGGGAGCCTCCTACGAGCAGTACTTC.